The 18 T cell receptor beta chains in this list originate from one sample, sequenced in a study of blood T cell repertoires in COVID-19. Data came from immunoSEQ multiplex PCR; TCRdb stores just in-frame clones and leaves some out. The table includes 80,000 to 95,000 clones, over 60% detected once. The sequencing sample was made of peripheral blood. The receptors here all came from a woman of 80 years or more with active or convalescent COVID-19.

The chain carries TRBV7-3 and TRBJ1-1; D perhaps matches TRBD1 (6 bases). The CDR3 runs 15 residues. Germline V gives CDR1 SGHTA, CDR2 FQGTGA. V was cut by 5 bases and J by 0 bases, with 13 bases left in between. CDR3: CASSQEGGMNTEAFF. The CDR3 coding sequence is TGTGCCAGCAGCCAAGAGGGGGGGATGAACACTGAAGCTTTCTTT.

This chain uses TRBV11-1 with TRBJ2-2, with 7 bases aligning to TRBD2. Germline V gene lookup returns CDR1 SGHAT and CDR2 FQDESV (reference sequence). This CDR3 is 14 amino acids long. Trimming removed 5 bases from V and 6 bases from J; junction bases left unmatched: 6. CDR3 nucleotide sequence: TGTGCCAGCAGCCTCCCGGCGGGGGCCGGGGAGCTGTTTTTT. Its translation is CASSLPAGAGELFF.

Only one count was recorded for this clone. The V gene is TRBV7-2, the J gene TRBJ2-1; TRBD1 matches at 8 bases. Unmatched junction bases numbered 7, after V lost 3 bases and J lost 9 bases. The V gene's germline CDR1 is SGHTA and CDR2 FQGNSA. The CDR3 contains 14 residues. CDR3 DNA sequence: TGTGCCAGCAGCTTCAGAGACAGGGGCACTGAGCAGTTCTTC. This gives the protein CASSFRDRGTEQFF.

DNA of the CDR3: TGTGCCAGTAGTCCCTCCAGCACAGATACGCAGTATTTT. Residues: CASSPSSTDTQYF. The rearrangement joins TRBV19 to TRBJ2-3; D gene uncertain. Germline CDR1 and CDR2: LNHDA and SQIVND (reference sequence). V dropped 5 bases and J dropped 0 bases, with 6 bases sitting between them. The CDR3 extends over 13 amino acids.

This clone occurred a few times. The chain recombines TRBV4-3 with TRBJ1-6, with TRBD1 matching 7 bases. The germline V gene has CDR1 LGHNA and CDR2 YSLEER. V lost 6 bases to trimming and J lost 5 bases; unmatched junction nucleotides: 4. The length of the CDR3 is 14 residues. The CDR3 loop reads CASRRTGDNSPLHF. The CDR3 DNA follows: TGCGCCAGCAGGCGGACAGGAGATAATTCACCCCTCCACTTT.

The gene calls are TRBV21-1 and TRBJ1-2; the table's D call, TRBD1, was not checked against the DNA. TRBV21-1 is a pseudogene locus. This CDR3 region has 18 residues. For the CDR3, the DNA is TGTGCCAGCAGCAAAGAGGAATCGGAAGGGGGCTCAAGCTATGGCTACACCTTC. The encoded protein is CASSKEESEGGSSYGYTF.

The rearrangement uses TRBV19 and TRBJ2-1, with 7 bases identical to TRBD2. The trim removed 3 bases at V and 2 bases at J, leaving 4 bases unmatched. Looked up from germline, CDR1 is LNHDA and CDR2 is SQIVND (reference sequence). There are 15 residues in the CDR3. This CDR3 is CASSIESGTYNEQFF. The DNA of the CDR3 is TGTGCCAGTAGTATTGAGAGCGGGACCTACAATGAGCAGTTCTTC.

The V and J genes are TRBV28 and TRBJ1-4; D not certain. V was clipped by 3 bases and J by 3 bases, with 11 bases between them. CDR1 is MDHEN and CDR2 is SYDVKM in the germline V gene. This CDR3 spans 15 amino acids. The CDR3: CASSLAGKANEKLFF. The CDR3 bases are TGTGCCAGCAGTTTGGCCGGGAAGGCTAATGAAAAACTGTTTTTT.

The chain joins TRBV5-6 to TRBJ2-1, with TRBD2 identical over 8 bases. V lost 3 bases, J lost 7 bases, and 9 bases stayed unmatched. The CDR3 contains 15 residues. Per germline, CDR1 SGHDT and CDR2 YYEEEE. CDR3 in amino acids: CASSYRGLALNEQFF. The CDR3 DNA follows: TGTGCCAGCAGCTACCGTGGACTAGCTTTAAATGAGCAGTTCTTC.

V gene TRBV9 combines with J gene TRBJ2-1; a possible D gene is TRBD1 (6 bases). This CDR3 is built from 13 residues. V lost 4 bases and J lost 8, with 13 bases in between. CDR1 and CDR2 (germline): SGDLS, YYNGEE. The CDR3 protein is CASSIQGRDEQFF. DNA of the CDR3: TGTGCCAGCAGCATACAGGGTAGGGATGAGCAGTTCTTC.

The V call is TRBV6-2 or TRBV6-3, the J call TRBJ2-6; 8 bases map to TRBD1. The CDR3 loop spans 18 amino acids. Germline lookup yields CDR1 MNHEY and CDR2 SVGEGT. The V segment lost 6 bases and the J segment 4 bases; nucleotides outside the gene matches: 14. The CDR3 loop reads CASSLAGGGRRGANVLTF. For the CDR3, the DNA is TGTGCCAGCAGCCTAGCAGGGGGCGGACGTCGGGGGGCCAACGTCCTGACTTTC.

The V call is TRBV6-6, the J call TRBJ2-1; TRBD2 might be the D (6 bases). Trimming pared 6 bases from V and 8 bases from J, leaving 17 bases between. This CDR3 contains 14 residues. Germline assignment: CDR1 MNHNY and CDR2 SVGAGI (reference sequence). The CDR3 sequence is CASSSRSGVHEQFF. CDR3 in DNA: TGTGCCAGCAGCTCACGCTCGGGGGTCCATGAGCAGTTCTTC.

The chain employs TRBV20-1 and TRBJ2-1; 7 bases match TRBD1. The CDR3 has 11 amino acids. Germline loops: CDR1 DFQATT, CDR2 SNEGSKA (reference sequence). J lost 14 bases, V lost 4 bases, and 8 bases had no gene match. The CDR3 reads CSAKTGNAKFF. As DNA, the CDR3 is TGCAGTGCTAAGACAGGGAACGCTAAGTTCTTC.

This chain links TRBV12-3 or TRBV12-4 with TRBJ2-3, with 8 bases identical to TRBD2. The CDR3 is 13 residues long. Losses at the gene ends were 10 bases for V and 1 base for J; bases not matched to a gene: 4. CDR3 sequence reads: CAITAGGTDTQYF. In DNA, the CDR3 is TGTGCCATAACAGCGGGAGGCACAGATACGCAGTATTTT.

Only one count was recorded for this clone. The chain employs TRBV5-1 and TRBJ2-5, with D perhaps TRBD2 (6 bases). The V and J ends lost 3 bases and 2 bases respectively, with 14 bases between them. Germline CDR1 and CDR2: SGHRS and YFSETQ. This CDR3 is 15 amino acids long. CDR3 loop: CASSSQGGVQETQYF. CDR3 bases: TGCGCCAGCAGCTCCCAGGGCGGGGTTCAAGAGACCCAGTACTTC.

This clone is a singleton in its sample. CDR3 sequence reads: CASSRDRIYGYTF. The CDR3, as DNA: TGTGCCAGCAGCCGGGACAGGATATATGGCTACACCTTC. The chain links TRBV12-3 or TRBV12-4 to TRBJ1-2; 8 nucleotides align to TRBD1. This CDR3 contains 13 residues. The V and J ends lost 6 bases and 5 bases, in that order; junction bases with no gene match: 5.

This rearrangement joins TRBV7-2 to TRBJ2-5; 9 bases match TRBD1. The CDR3 length is 16 residues. Trimming cost V 2 bases and J 0 bases; bases outside gene matches: 4. Germline V lookup: CDR1 SGHTA, CDR2 FQGNSA. In DNA form, the CDR3 reads TGTGCCAGCAGCTTAAGGGGACAGGGAAACCAAGAGACCCAGTACTTC. Its translation is CASSLRGQGNQETQYF. The full variable domain, in which reference TRBV7-2 and TRBJ2-5 provide the parts outside the CDR3, is GAGVSQSPSNKVTEKGKDVELRCDPISGHTALYWYRQSLGQGLEFLIYFQGNSAPDKSGLPSDRFSAERTGGSVSTLTIQRTQQEDSAVYLCASSLRGQGNQETQYFGPGTRLLVL.

This clone was observed a handful of times. The chain employs TRBV10-3 and TRBJ1-2, with TRBD1 matching 11 bases. The CDR3 covers 14 residues. Losses at the gene ends were 6 bases for V and 5 bases for J; bases not matched to a gene: 5. Germline V lookup: CDR1 ENHRY, CDR2 SYGVKD. CDR3 sequence: CAIRGTGGPYGYTF. CDR3 sequence (DNA): TGTGCCATCAGGGGGACAGGGGGTCCTTATGGCTACACCTTC.